This TCR beta chain derives from a study of post-analysis software for immune sequencing data. V was clipped by 9 bases and J by 8 bases, with 14 bases between them. Looked up from germline, CDR1 is LNHDA and CDR2 is SQIVND (reference sequence). The CDR3 is made up of 12 amino acids. This clonotype occurred many times. No antigen is known for it. The TCR beta cDNA libraries contained unique molecular identifiers. MiXCR, run by TCRdb on the PCR reads, gives a single entry per CDR3 protein. The sample contains about 180,000 distinct CDR3 sequences, 25% to 35% of which appear only once. Whole-study findings and limits: Compared with controls, patients had more of roughly five TRBV segments, including TRBV5-6, TRBV5-1 and TRBV20-1.

This sequence was found in a girl between 10 and 17 years old with multiple sclerosis. This sequence joins TRBV19 and TRBJ2-1; the D gene is possibly TRBD1 (7 bases). Sequencing was carried out using blood. This chain's CDR3 is CASQDRRDEQFF. The CDR3 DNA is TGTGCCAGCCAGGACAGGAGGGATGAGCAGTTCTTC.